The source of this TCR beta chain is a study of shared clonotypes between healthy human individuals. Study context: Researchers assigned three CD4 naive, three CD4 memory, two CD8 naive and one CD8 memory plate to each donor.

The assay was run at deep level. The authors split each subset's genomic DNA evenly across several immunoSEQ plates. Generated by immunoSEQ multiplex PCR, the TCRdb table keeps only in-frame clones and is missing some. The sample lists 730,000 or so clones, 60% to 80% occurring once. Trimming at V came to 7 bases and at J to 2 bases, leaving 4 bases not matched to a gene. The CDR3 runs to 13 residues. The germline CDR1 and CDR2 sequences are GTSNPN and SVGIG (reference sequence). The sequence came from a woman aged 25 to 39 in good health. The specimen was memory CD4+ T cells sorted from blood. Subset described: CD45RA-negative fraction. The chain is built from TRBV30 and TRBJ1-1; TRBD1 agrees at 10 bases. CDR3 coding DNA: TGTGCCTACCAGACAGGGGGCAACACTGAAGCTTTCTTT. Its protein product is CAYQTGGNTEAFF.